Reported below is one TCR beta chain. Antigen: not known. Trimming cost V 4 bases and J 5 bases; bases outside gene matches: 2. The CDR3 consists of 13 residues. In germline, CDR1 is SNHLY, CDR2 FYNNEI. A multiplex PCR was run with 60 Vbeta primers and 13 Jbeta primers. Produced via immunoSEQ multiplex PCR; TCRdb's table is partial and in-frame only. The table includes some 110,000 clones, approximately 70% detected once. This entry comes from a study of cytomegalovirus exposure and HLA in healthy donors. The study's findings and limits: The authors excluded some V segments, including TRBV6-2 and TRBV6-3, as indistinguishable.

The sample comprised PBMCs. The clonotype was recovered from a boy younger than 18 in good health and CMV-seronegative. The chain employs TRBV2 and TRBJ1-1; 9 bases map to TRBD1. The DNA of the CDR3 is TGTGCCAGCAGTGGACAGGGGGTGACTGAAGCTTTCTTT. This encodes CASSGQGVTEAFF.